The 8 T cell receptor beta chains below all came from one sample that was sequenced in a study of graft-versus-host responses after intestinal transplantation. Data came from immunoSEQ multiplex PCR; TCRdb stores just in-frame clones and leaves some out. This table holds roughly 97,000 clones, around 92% found once. No antigen is known for these receptors. This specimen was unstimulated CD4+ T cells sorted from spleen or lymph node cells, taken before transplant. The receptors come from a human donor who was the organ donor for an intestinal transplant.

The chain carries TRBV18 and TRBJ2-3, with 15 bases fitting TRBD2. The germline V gene encodes CDR1 KGHSH and CDR2 LQKENI. The CDR3 totals 18 residues. J gave up 3 bases and V 3 bases, and 7 bases lay outside the gene matches. This chain's CDR3 is CASSPGTSGGRSTDTQYF. Written as DNA, the CDR3 is TGTGCCAGCTCACCTGGGACTAGCGGGGGGAGGTCGACAGATACGCAGTATTTT. The full variable domain, with the rest looked up from reference TRBV18 and TRBJ2-3, is NAGVMQNPRHLVRRRGQEARLRCSPMKGHSHVYWYRQLPEEGLKFMVYLQKENIIDESGMPKERFSAEFPKEGPSILRIQQVVRGDSAAYFCASSPGTSGGRSTDTQYFGPGTRLTVL.

The chain employs TRBV4-1 and TRBJ1-4; a possible D gene is TRBD1 (5 bases). The ends were cut back, 0 bases at V and 1 base at J, with 18 bases in the middle. The CDR3 length is 19 residues. The germline V gene encodes CDR1 MGHRA and CDR2 YSYEKL. The CDR3 loop is CASSQDPGGTTGTNEKLFF. CDR3 DNA: TGCGCCAGCAGCCAAGATCCCGGGGGAACGACGGGAACTAATGAAAAACTGTTTTTT.

The V and J genes are TRBV4-3 and TRBJ1-2; a possible D gene is TRBD1 (5 bases). Germline-derived CDR1 and CDR2 are LGHNA and YSLEER. The length of the CDR3 is 14 residues. V was shortened by 3 bases and J by 4 bases, with 12 bases between the two germline ends. The CDR3 loop is CASSQQGTFYGYTF. CDR3 coding DNA: TGCGCCAGCAGCCAGCAGGGTACCTTCTATGGCTACACCTTC.

The gene calls are TRBV28 and TRBJ1-5; 7 positions match TRBD1. Germline CDR1 MDHEN, CDR2 SYDVKM. V trimming: 3 bases; J trimming: 6 bases; junction bases outside the gene matches: 5. The CDR3 loop spans 14 amino acids. The CDR3 loop reads CASSLTGSFQPQHF. As DNA, the CDR3 is TGTGCCAGCAGTTTGACAGGGAGCTTTCAGCCCCAGCATTTT.

The chain is built from TRBV4-1 and TRBJ2-1, with no clear D. The V and J ends lost 2 bases and 0 bases respectively, with 5 bases between them. Germline-derived CDR1 and CDR2 are MGHRA and YSYEKL. This CDR3 is built from 14 residues. The CDR3, as DNA: TGCGCCAGCAGCCAAAGCTTCTCCTACAATGAGCAGTTCTTC. This encodes CASSQSFSYNEQFF.

V usage is TRBV19 and J usage is TRBJ1-6, with 7 bases fitting TRBD1. After removal of 10 bases from V and 6 bases from J, the junction contained 6 bases not matched to a gene. The CDR3 loop spans 13 amino acids. CDR1 is LNHDA, CDR2 SQIVND, per germline (reference sequence). The CDR3 sequence is CATRGQANSPLHF. The CDR3 bases are TGTGCCACTAGAGGACAGGCTAATTCACCCCTCCACTTT.

This chain links TRBV18 with TRBJ1-1; D ambiguous. V was pared by 2 bases and J by 5 bases, with 9 bases between. CDR1 is KGHSH and CDR2 is LQKENI in the germline V gene. This CDR3 contains 13 residues. The CDR3 DNA sequence: TGTGCCAGCTCACCAGTTGGCGGTACTGAAGCTTTCTTT. Translating gives CASSPVGGTEAFF.

The chain joins TRBV18 to TRBJ1-6; 7 bases line up with TRBD1. J gave up 4 bases and V 4 bases, and 1 base lay outside the gene matches. This CDR3 is built from 14 residues. Germline CDR1 is KGHSH and CDR2 is LQKENI. CDR3 sequence: CASSRDRYNSPLHF. DNA of the CDR3: TGTGCCAGCTCACGGGACAGATATAATTCACCCCTCCACTTT.